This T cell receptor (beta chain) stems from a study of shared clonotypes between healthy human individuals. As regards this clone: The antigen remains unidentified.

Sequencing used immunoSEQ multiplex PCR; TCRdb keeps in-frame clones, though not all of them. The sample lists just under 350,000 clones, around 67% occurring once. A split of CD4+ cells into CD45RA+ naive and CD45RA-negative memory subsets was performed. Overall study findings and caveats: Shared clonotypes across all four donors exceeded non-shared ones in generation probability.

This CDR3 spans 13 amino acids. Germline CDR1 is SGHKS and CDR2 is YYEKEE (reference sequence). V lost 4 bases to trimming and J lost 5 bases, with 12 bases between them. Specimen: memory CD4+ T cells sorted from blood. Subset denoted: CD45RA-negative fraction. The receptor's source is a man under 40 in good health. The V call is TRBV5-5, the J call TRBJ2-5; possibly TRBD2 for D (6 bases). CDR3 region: CASSPTGVETQYF. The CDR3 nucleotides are TGTGCCAGCAGCCCGACGGGGGTCGAGACCCAGTACTTC. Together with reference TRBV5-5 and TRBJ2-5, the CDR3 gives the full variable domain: DAGVTQSPTHLIKTRGQQVTLRCSPISGHKSVSWYQQVLGQGPQFIFQYYEKEERGRGNFPDRFSARQFPNYSSELNVNALLLGDSALYLCASSPTGVETQYFGPGTRLLVL.